This note documents a single T cell receptor beta chain sequence. The sample comes from a study of blood T cell repertoires in COVID-19. Overall study: Whether acute or convalescent, the COVID-19 samples came from the United States, Italy and Spain. T cells, B-cell-depleted T cells, or PBMCs supplied cDNA or gDNA.

Per the authors' pipeline: Estimated nucleated cell counts came from reference gene primer amplification. Assay: immunoSEQ multiplex PCR; the TCRdb copy retains only in-frame clones and omits some. The D gene and trimming were derived from the DNA, and the V and J assignments and clone size from that table. The data contain around 60,000 clones, around 87% of them singletons. The CDR3 contains 13 residues. From germline, CDR1 is SEHNR and CDR2 FQNEAQ (reference sequence). Trimming stripped 1 base from V and 5 bases from J, with 8 bases between. This chain links TRBV7-9 with TRBJ2-5; a weak D match, TRBD2 (6 bases). Material for sequencing was peripheral blood. The receptor comes from a man between 60 and 75 years old with active COVID-19. The CDR3 sequence: CASSLGLGETQYF. The CDR3 bases are TGTGCCAGCAGCTTAGGACTAGGCGAGACCCAGTACTTC.